This note documents a single T cell receptor beta chain sequence. The CDR3 has 12 amino acids. Trimming removed 4 bases from V and 8 bases from J, with 6 bases in between. The germline CDR1 and CDR2 sequences are SGHTA and FQGNSA. The assay was immunoSEQ multiplex PCR, and TCRdb's table has in-frame clones only and misses some. The profile shows around 290,000 clones, more than 75% of them singletons. Allocation to cohorts depended on clinical history reported by the participants. The sample is drawn from a study of blood T cell repertoires in COVID-19. The sequenced sample consisted of PBMCs or T cells enriched from blood (not recorded which). The sequence derives from a woman aged 18-29 years who had recovered from COVID-19. This chain connects TRBV7-2 to TRBJ1-6; a weak D match, TRBD1 (5 bases). CDR3 residues: CASSWDYSPLHF. CDR3 in DNA: TGTGCCAGCAGCTGGGACTATTCACCCCTCCACTTT.